This TCR beta chain was found in a study of blood T cell repertoires in COVID-19 (dated by TCRdb to the early 2020s). Context from the whole study: Samples covering the acute and convalescent phases of COVID-19 were provided by collaborators in the United States, Italy and Spain. Subjects who had been exposed to COVID-19, were actively infected with it, or had recovered from it provided the deeply sampled blood TCRbeta repertoires that made up the dataset. The samples were drawn from two sources: the first 160 participants of the ongoing ImmuneRACE study, and 1,000 to 1,500 subjects contributed by 6 global collaborators. Where available, HLA class I and class II types were obtained from metadata supplied by the sample provider rather than from assay-based typing. A de-identified subject ID, COVID-19 status, age in years and sex were almost always included in the sample metadata. The repertoires were released in a freely available public database intended as a resource for research on the immune response to SARS-CoV-2. The material from the prospective study consisted of cDNA or gDNA derived from T cells, B-cell-depleted T cells, or PBMCs. Overall study outcomes, separate from this receptor: The quantity of clinical and demographic metadata differed by source and by participant and was supplied without curation.

The immunoSEQ Assay, a bias-controlled multiplex PCR, was used to amplify TCRbeta CDR3 regions from genomic DNA. Per the source publication's procedure: The number of nucleated cells in each sample was estimated by amplification of reference gene primers within the assay. To quantify the absolute abundance of each unique TCRbeta CDR3 rearrangement, sequence reads were collapsed and filtered. For each sample, productive Simpson clonality was calculated as the square root of Simpson's diversity index over productive rearrangements. The clones in this table, taken by TCRdb from immuneACCESS, are in-frame only. Not every clone is retained; where verified, under half of the shortfall comes from an unresolved V gene, and the cause of the rest is unknown. V and J calls and clone size are given by that table; D and trimming were obtained from the DNA. This sample is represented by about 110,000 clones; around nine tenths of them were singletons. Around 4.6% of the sample is held by the ten biggest clonotypes.

Trimming takes 4 bases from V and 4 bases from J, and the germline ends sit 8 bases apart. The cysteine opens and the phenylalanine closes a CDR3 of 12 amino acids. Only the CDR3 portion is preserved as DNA: 36 bases, with reading frame beginning at the first base. CDR1 and CDR2, per the germline V gene (reference sequence), are SGHNT and YYREEE. A note on this clone: What antigen it recognizes has not been identified. No base-level quality is on record; no much larger clone is a single base apart.

Each collaborating institution followed its own protocols to collect whole blood in K2EDTA tubes. For TCRbeta analysis, collaborators shipped samples in one of three forms: frozen whole blood, isolated PBMCs, or DNA extracted from either of those sample types. The sequenced sample consisted of peripheral blood. This clonotype was obtained from a man aged 35-49 years with acute or convalescent COVID-19. The chain links TRBV5-4 with TRBJ1-2; TRBD1 might be the D gene, on 5 matching bases. The encoded CDR3 is CASSPDSYGYTF. Here is the DNA: TGTGCCAGCAGCCCTGACAGCTATGGCTACACCTTC.